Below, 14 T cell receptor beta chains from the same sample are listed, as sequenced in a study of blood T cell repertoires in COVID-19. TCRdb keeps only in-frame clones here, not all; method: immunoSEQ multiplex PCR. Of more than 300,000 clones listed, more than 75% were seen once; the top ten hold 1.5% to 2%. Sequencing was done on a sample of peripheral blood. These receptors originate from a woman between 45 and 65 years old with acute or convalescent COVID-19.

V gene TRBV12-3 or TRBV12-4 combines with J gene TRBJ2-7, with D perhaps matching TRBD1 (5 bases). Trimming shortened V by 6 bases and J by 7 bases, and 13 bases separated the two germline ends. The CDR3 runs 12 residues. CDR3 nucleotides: TGTGCCAGCAGGCCCGAAGGGGTTGAGCAGTACTTC. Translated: CASRPEGVEQYF.

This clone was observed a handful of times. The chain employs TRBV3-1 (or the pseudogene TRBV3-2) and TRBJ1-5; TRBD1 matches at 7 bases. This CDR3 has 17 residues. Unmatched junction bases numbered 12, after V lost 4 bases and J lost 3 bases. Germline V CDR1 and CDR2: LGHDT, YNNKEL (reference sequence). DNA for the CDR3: TGTGCCAGCAGCCCGAGCGCTTACAGGGGACCCAATCAGCCCCAGCATTTT. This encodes CASSPSAYRGPNQPQHF.

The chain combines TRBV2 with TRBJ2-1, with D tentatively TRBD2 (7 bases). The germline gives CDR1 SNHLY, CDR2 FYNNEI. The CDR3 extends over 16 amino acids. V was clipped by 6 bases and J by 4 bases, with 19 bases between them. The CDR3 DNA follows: TGTGCCAGCAGCCAAGCATCGGGGGGCGGGTACAATGAGCAGTTCTTC. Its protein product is CASSQASGGGYNEQFF.

CDR3 nucleotides: TGTGCCAGCAGTTCGGCCGGACAGGGGCAAGAGACCCAGTACTTC. Its protein is CASSSAGQGQETQYF. V gene TRBV28 combines with J gene TRBJ2-5, with 9 positions matching TRBD1. The trim removed 4 bases at V and 2 bases at J, leaving 5 bases unmatched. CDR1 is MDHEN, CDR2 SYDVKM, per germline. CDR3 length equals 15 residues.

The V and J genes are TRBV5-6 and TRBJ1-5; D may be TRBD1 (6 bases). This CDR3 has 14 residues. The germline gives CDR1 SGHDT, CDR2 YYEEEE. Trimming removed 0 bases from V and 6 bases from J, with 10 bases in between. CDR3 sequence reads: CASSLGQAGQPQHF. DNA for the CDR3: TGTGCCAGCAGCTTGGGACAGGCAGGTCAGCCCCAGCATTTT.

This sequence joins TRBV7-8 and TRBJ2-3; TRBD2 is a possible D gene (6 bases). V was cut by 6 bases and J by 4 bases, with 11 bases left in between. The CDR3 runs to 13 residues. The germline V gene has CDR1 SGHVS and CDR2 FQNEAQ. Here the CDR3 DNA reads TGTGCCAGCAGGCTTGGAGGGGCAGATACGCAGTATTTT. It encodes CASRLGGADTQYF.

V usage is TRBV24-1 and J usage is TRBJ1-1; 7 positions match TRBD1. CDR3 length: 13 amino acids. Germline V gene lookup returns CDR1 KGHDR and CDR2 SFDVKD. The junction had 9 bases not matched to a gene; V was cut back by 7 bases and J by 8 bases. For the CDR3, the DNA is TGTGCCACCAGATCTCCACAGGGGCTCGAAGCTTTCTTT. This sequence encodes CATRSPQGLEAFF.

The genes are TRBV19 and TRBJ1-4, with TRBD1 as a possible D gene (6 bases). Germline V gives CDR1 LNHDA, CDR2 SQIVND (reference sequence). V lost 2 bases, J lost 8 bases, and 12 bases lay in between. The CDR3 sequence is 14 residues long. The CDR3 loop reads CASSIPGAREKLFF. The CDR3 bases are TGTGCCAGTAGTATACCAGGGGCTCGCGAAAAACTGTTTTTT.

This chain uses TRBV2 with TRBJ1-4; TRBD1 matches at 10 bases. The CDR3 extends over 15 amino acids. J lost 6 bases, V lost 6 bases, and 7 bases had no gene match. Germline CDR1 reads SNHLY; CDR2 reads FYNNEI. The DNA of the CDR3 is TGTGCCAGCAGCGGACAGGGGGGATGGGATGAAAAACTGTTTTTT. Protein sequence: CASSGQGGWDEKLFF.

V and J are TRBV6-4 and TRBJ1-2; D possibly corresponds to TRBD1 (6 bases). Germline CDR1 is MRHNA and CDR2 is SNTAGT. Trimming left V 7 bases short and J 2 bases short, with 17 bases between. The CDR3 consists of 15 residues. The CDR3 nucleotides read TGTGCCAGCAAAAAGAGTATCACAGGGAACTATGGCTACACCTTC. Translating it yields CASKKSITGNYGYTF.

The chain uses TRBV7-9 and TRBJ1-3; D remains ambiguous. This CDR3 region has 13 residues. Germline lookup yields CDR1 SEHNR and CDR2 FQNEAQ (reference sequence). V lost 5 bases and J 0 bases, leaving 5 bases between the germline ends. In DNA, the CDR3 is TGTGCCAGCAGCCACAGCTCTGGAAACACCATATATTTT. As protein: CASSHSSGNTIYF.

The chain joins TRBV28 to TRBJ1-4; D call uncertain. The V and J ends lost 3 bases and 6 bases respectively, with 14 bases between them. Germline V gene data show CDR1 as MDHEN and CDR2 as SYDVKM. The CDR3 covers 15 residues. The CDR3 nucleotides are TGTGCCAGCAGTTTTGGCCCCTTAGCTTATGAAAAACTGTTTTTT. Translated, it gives CASSFGPLAYEKLFF.

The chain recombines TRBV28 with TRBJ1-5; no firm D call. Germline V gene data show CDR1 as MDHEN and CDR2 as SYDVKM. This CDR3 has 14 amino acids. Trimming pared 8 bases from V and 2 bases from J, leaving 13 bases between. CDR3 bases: TGTGCCAGCTCAACTTGGTCGGGCAATCAGCCCCAGCATTTT. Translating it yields CASSTWSGNQPQHF. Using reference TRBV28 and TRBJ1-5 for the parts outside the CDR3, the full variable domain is DVKVTQSSRYLVKRTGEKVFLECVQDMDHENMFWYRQDPGLGLRLIYFSYDVKMKEKGDIPEGYSVSREKKERFSLILESASTNQTSMYLCASSTWSGNQPQHFGDGTRLSIL.

DNA for the CDR3: TGTGCCAGCAGCCAACGGGGCGGGAGGGCCCACGAGCAGTACTTC. The encoded protein is CASSQRGGRAHEQYF. The chain employs TRBV3-1 (or the pseudogene TRBV3-2) and TRBJ2-7; 9 bases are a match to TRBD2. The V gene end was trimmed by 2 bases and the J gene end by 5 bases; junction bases not matched to a gene: 7. The CDR3 loop spans 15 amino acids. Germline V gene data show CDR1 as LGHDT and CDR2 as YNNKEL (reference sequence).